These T cell receptor beta chains were read from a single sample in a study of T cells after yellow fever vaccination. One entry per CDR3 protein, called by TCRdb with MiXCR from the 5' RACE reads. The repertoire holds 50,000 or so distinct CDR3 sequences, with roughly 6.9% as singletons. The starting material was CD8+ T cells sorted from PBMCs, obtained on the day of the first yellow fever vaccination. The source is a man aged 18-30 years who received the YFV17D yellow fever vaccine. The CDR3 runs from the conserved cysteine through the conserved F or W. The D gene is left open where the match is weak. Rows may omit the clone size; those that give it use once, few, many or a size class.

CDR3 length | clone size | D gene | J gene | V gene | CDR3 DNA | CDR3 protein
14 | NA | NA | TRBJ1-1 | TRBV5-4 | TGTGCCAGCAGCAGGCGGGGTGGTGACACTGAAGCTTTCTTT | CASSRRGGDTEAFF
17 | NA | NA | TRBJ2-3 | TRBV7-2 | TGTGCCAGCAGCCCCAGTCTCCGGACTTCTAGCACAGATACGCAGTATTTT | CASSPSLRTSSTDTQYF
17 | few | TRBD1 | TRBJ1-2 | TRBV15 | TGTGCCACCAGCAGACCTTTATACCAGCGACAGGGATCTGGCTACACCTTC | CATSRPLYQRQGSGYTF
15 | many | NA | TRBJ2-1 | TRBV5-5 | TGTGCCAGCAGCCTCTTAGGCGGGACCTACAATGAGCAGTTCTTC | CASSLLGGTYNEQFF
14 | many | NA | TRBJ2-7 | TRBV20-1 | TGCAGTGCTAGAGTCGTGCCAAGTTCCTACGAGCAGTACTTC | CSARVVPSSYEQYF
14 | many | TRBD2 | TRBJ2-5 | TRBV5-4 | TGTGCCAGCAGTTCCGGACTAGCGGGGGAGACCCAGTACTTC | CASSSGLAGETQYF
13 | many | NA | TRBJ1-2 | TRBV6-2/TRBV6-3 | TGTGCCAGCAGCGTTGCGGATAACTATGGCTACACCTTC | CASSVADNYGYTF
14 | NA | NA | TRBJ2-1 | TRBV28 | TGTGCCAGCGGCCCCCCGCTACAGCACAATGAGCAGTTCTTC | CASGPPLQHNEQFF
14 | many | TRBD1 | TRBJ1-6 | TRBV6-5 | TGTGCCAGCAGTAACCGGGACAGAGATTCACCCCTCCACTTT | CASSNRDRDSPLHF
11 | NA | NA | TRBJ1-1 | TRBV30 | TGTGCCTGGAGTAGTCGGACGGAAGCTTTCTTT | CAWSSRTEAFF
14 | many | NA | TRBJ2-7 | TRBV4-3 | TGCGCCAGCAGCCAAGATCTTGGAGACTACGAGCAGTACTTC | CASSQDLGDYEQYF
17 | NA | NA | TRBJ1-1 | TRBV5-6 | TGTGCCAGCAGCTCGCGTGCGGCCACAGGGTATAGCACTGAAGCTTTCTTT | CASSSRAATGYSTEAFF
12 | few | NA | TRBJ1-1 | TRBV28 | TGTGCCAGCAGCACCACAGGGAGGAAAGCTTTCTTT | CASSTTGRKAFF
11 | many | TRBD1 | TRBJ2-1 | TRBV10-3 | TGTGCCATCAGTTCCCAGGGGGCTTGGTTCTTC | CAISSQGAWFF
12 | few | NA | TRBJ2-5 | TRBV7-8 | TGTGCCAGCAGCGAGACCGGAGAGACCCAGTACTTC | CASSETGETQYF
17 | few | NA | TRBJ1-1 | TRBV7-9 | TGTGCCAGCACCTCGTCAGGGAGTTCAGGGAAGAACACTGAAGCTTTCTTT | CASTSSGSSGKNTEAFF
15 | NA | NA | TRBJ1-5 | TRBV4-1 | TGCGCCAGCAGCCAATATACCGGGTCCAATCAGCCCCAGCATTTT | CASSQYTGSNQPQHF
14 | many | NA | TRBJ2-2 | TRBV7-2 | TGTGCCAGCAGCTCCAATCCGGGGACCGGGGAGCTGTTTTTT | CASSSNPGTGELFF
15 | few | TRBD2 | TRBJ2-5 | TRBV4-1 | TGCGCCAGCAGCTACACCGGGGGGTACAGTGAGACCCAGTACTTC | CASSYTGGYSETQYF
16 | few | TRBD2 | TRBJ2-3 | TRBV5-1 | TGCGCCAGCAGCTCCAGAGGACTAGCGGGGACAGATACGCAGTATTTT | CASSSRGLAGTDTQYF
15 | many | TRBD2 | TRBJ2-1 | TRBV5-1 | TGCGCCAGCAGCCTCGGGACTAGCGCCTACAATGAGCAGTTCTTC | CASSLGTSAYNEQFF
14 | few | NA | TRBJ2-7 | TRBV27 | TGTGCCAGCAGTTTAAGGACTCGGATTCGAGAGCAGTACTTC | CASSLRTRIREQYF
14 | many | NA | TRBJ2-7 | TRBV4-1 | TGCGCCAGCAGCCAAGGCGGGCCCGTGTACGAGCAGTACTTC | CASSQGGPVYEQYF
16 | few | TRBD1 | TRBJ1-2 | TRBV7-9 | TGTGCCAGCAGCCGGGACGGCGGACAGGCCGTAATTGGCTACACCTTC | CASSRDGGQAVIGYTF
15 | NA | NA | TRBJ2-1 | TRBV6-1 | TGTGCCAGCAGCCAAACAGGAACCTACTACAATGAGCAGTTCTTC | CASSQTGTYYNEQFF
15 | many | TRBD2 | TRBJ2-1 | TRBV7-2 | TGTGCCAGCAGCGGCGGGGGGTACTCCTACAATGAGCAGTTCTTC | CASSGGGYSYNEQFF
11 | NA | NA | TRBJ2-2 | TRBV29-1 | TGCAGCGGCCTTGTCACCGGGGAGCTGTTTTTT | CSGLVTGELFF
15 | few | NA | TRBJ1-5 | TRBV7-9 | TGTGCCAGCAGCCCCCCAGGGAATGGCAATCAGCCCCAGCATTTT | CASSPPGNGNQPQHF
17 | many | NA | TRBJ2-2 | TRBV7-3 | TGTGCCAGCAGCTCTTACCCGTCGAGAGGCGTCGCCGGGGAGCTGTTTTTT | CASSSYPSRGVAGELFF
15 | NA | NA | TRBJ2-7 | TRBV15 | TGTGCCACCAGCAGGGGACAAGACTTTACCTACGAGCAGTACTTC | CATSRGQDFTYEQYF
13 | many | NA | TRBJ2-5 | TRBV4-2 | TGTGCCAGCAGCCAAGTGAGAGGAGAGACCCAGTACTTC | CASSQVRGETQYF
14 | NA | NA | TRBJ1-3 | TRBV4-3 | TGCGCCAGCAGCGAGGACATAACGGGAAACACCATATATTTT | CASSEDITGNTIYF
16 | NA | TRBD2 | TRBJ2-1 | TRBV4-1 | TGCGCCAGCAGCCCACGACTAGCGGGGGGGAACAATGAGCAGTTCTTC | CASSPRLAGGNNEQFF
13 | many | TRBD1 | TRBJ2-7 | TRBV12-3/TRBV12-4 | TGTGCCAGCAGTTTCCAGGGGGCTTACGAGCAGTACTTC | CASSFQGAYEQYF
13 | many | TRBD1 | TRBJ2-7 | TRBV6-1 | TGTGCCAGCAGTGTCGCAGGGGGCTACGAGCAGTACTTC | CASSVAGGYEQYF
11 | NA | NA | TRBJ2-5 | TRBV20-1 | TGCAGTGCCACGACGGCGGAGACCCAGTACTTC | CSATTAETQYF
15 | few | NA | TRBJ2-1 | TRBV6-2/TRBV6-3 | TGTGCCAGCAGTCTGGGACCGAATTCCTACAATGAGCAGTTCTTC | CASSLGPNSYNEQFF
15 | many | NA | TRBJ1-2 | TRBV4-1 | TGCGCCAGCACCCTAAGCCCTTGGGCCCCGGGAGGCTACACCTTC | CASTLSPWAPGGYTF
13 | NA | NA | TRBJ2-3 | TRBV7-2 | TGTGCCAGCAGGCGGGTGGTCACAGATACGCAGTATTTT | CASRRVVTDTQYF
18 | many | NA | TRBJ1-5 | TRBV3-1 | TGTGCCAGCAGCCCTGACAGTCCGAACAGCTATAGCAATCAGCCCCAGCATTTT | CASSPDSPNSYSNQPQHF
16 | few | TRBD2 | TRBJ2-1 | TRBV5-5 | TGTGCCAGCAGCCTAAGGACTAGCGGGGGATGGGATGAGCAGTTCTTC | CASSLRTSGGWDEQFF
17 | many | TRBD2 | TRBJ2-3 | TRBV7-2 | TGTGCCAGCAGCTGGCGGGGGAGAGCCTACATCACAGATACGCAGTATTTT | CASSWRGRAYITDTQYF
17 | few | NA | TRBJ2-3 | TRBV5-5 | TGTGCCAGCAGCTTGGAGTGGGCACCTATGAGCACAGATACGCAGTATTTT | CASSLEWAPMSTDTQYF
17 | medium-sized | TRBD2 | TRBJ2-3 | TRBV5-1 | TGCGCCAGCAGTTTCGGACTAGCGGGGGGTTACACAGATACGCAGTATTTT | CASSFGLAGGYTDTQYF
17 | many | TRBD1 | TRBJ2-3 | TRBV15 | TGTGCCACCAGCAGATCAGGCAGGGGGAAGGGCACAGATACGCAGTATTTT | CATSRSGRGKGTDTQYF
13 | NA | TRBD1 | TRBJ1-5 | TRBV27 | TGTGCCAGCAGTTTTTCTCCGGGACAGGGGGTCCATTTT | CASSFSPGQGVHF
13 | NA | NA | TRBJ1-5 | TRBV4-1 | TGCGCCAGCAGTGTGTCCGCCAATCAGCCCCAGCATTTT | CASSVSANQPQHF